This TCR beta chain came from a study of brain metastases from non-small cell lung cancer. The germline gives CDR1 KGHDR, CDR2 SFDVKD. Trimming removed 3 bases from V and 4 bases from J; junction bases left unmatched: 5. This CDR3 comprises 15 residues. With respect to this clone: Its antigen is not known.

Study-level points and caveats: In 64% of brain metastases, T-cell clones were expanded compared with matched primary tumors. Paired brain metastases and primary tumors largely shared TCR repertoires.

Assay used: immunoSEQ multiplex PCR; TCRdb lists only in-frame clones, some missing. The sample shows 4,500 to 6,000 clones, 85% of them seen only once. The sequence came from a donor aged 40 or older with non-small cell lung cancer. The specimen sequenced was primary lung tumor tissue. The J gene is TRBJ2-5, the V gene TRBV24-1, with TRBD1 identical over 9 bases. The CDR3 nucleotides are TGTGCCACCAGTGATGCCACAGGGGGCTCAGAGACCCAGTACTTC. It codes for CATSDATGGSETQYF.